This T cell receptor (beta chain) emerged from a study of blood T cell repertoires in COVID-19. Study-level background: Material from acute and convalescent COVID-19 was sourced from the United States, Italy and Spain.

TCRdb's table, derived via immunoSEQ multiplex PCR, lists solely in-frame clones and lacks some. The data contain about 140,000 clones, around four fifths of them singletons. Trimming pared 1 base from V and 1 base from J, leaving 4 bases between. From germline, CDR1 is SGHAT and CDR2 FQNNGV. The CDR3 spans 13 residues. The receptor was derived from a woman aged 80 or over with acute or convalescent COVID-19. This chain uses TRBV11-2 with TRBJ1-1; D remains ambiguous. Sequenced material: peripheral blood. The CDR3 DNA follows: TGTGCCAGCAGCTTAGGAGGGAACACTGAAGCTTTCTTT. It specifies CASSLGGNTEAFF.